The rows below give T cell receptor beta chains drawn from one sample of a study of shared clonotypes between healthy human individuals. TCRdb's table, derived via immunoSEQ multiplex PCR, lists solely in-frame clones and lacks some. The table includes about 2.4 million clones, more than 90% detected once. The material sequenced was naive CD4+ T cells sorted from blood. These receptors were taken from a man between 18 and 29 years old in good health. Each CDR3 is given with its conserved first and last residue. Each record gives: D gene, J gene, V gene, clone size, CDR3 DNA, CDR3 protein. The D gene is left open where the match is weak. Clone size is stated in some rows and not others, as once, few, many or a class when expanded.

D gene: .
J gene: TRBJ2-7
V gene: TRBV5-1
clone size: .
CDR3 DNA: TGCGCCAGCAGCTTGGGAGTGAGGCCCTACGAGCAGTACTTC
CDR3 protein: CASSLGVRPYEQYF

D gene: .
J gene: TRBJ1-1
V gene: TRBV21-1
clone size: .
CDR3 DNA: TGTGCCAGCAGCTCTCCAGGGAAAGCTTTCTTT
CDR3 protein: CASSSPGKAFF

D gene: .
J gene: TRBJ2-3
V gene: TRBV15
clone size: .
CDR3 DNA: TGTGCCACCAGCAGTTTTTTGGTAGCTGGAGCAGATACGCAGTATTTT
CDR3 protein: CATSSFLVAGADTQYF

D gene: .
J gene: TRBJ2-1
V gene: TRBV5-1
clone size: once
CDR3 DNA: TGCGCCAGCAGCTTCGTTTCGGACGAGCAGTTCTTC
CDR3 protein: CASSFVSDEQFF

D gene: TRBD2
J gene: TRBJ2-1
V gene: TRBV5-4
clone size: .
CDR3 DNA: TGTGCCAGCAGCTTGCCTGGACTAGTCTACAATGAGCAGTTCTTC
CDR3 protein: CASSLPGLVYNEQFF

D gene: TRBD1
J gene: TRBJ1-2
V gene: TRBV7-2
clone size: .
CDR3 DNA: TGTGCCAGCAGCTCCAGAGGGGACAGGGATGGCTACACCTTC
CDR3 protein: CASSSRGDRDGYTF

D gene: .
J gene: TRBJ2-7
V gene: TRBV15
clone size: .
CDR3 DNA: TGTGCCACCAGCAGAGATGTGGCAGCCGGGTCCGAGCAGTACTTC
CDR3 protein: CATSRDVAAGSEQYF

D gene: .
J gene: TRBJ1-5
V gene: TRBV30
clone size: few
CDR3 DNA: TGTGCCTGGACCCTGGAGGGTCTCGATCAGCCCCAGCATTTT
CDR3 protein: CAWTLEGLDQPQHF

D gene: TRBD1
J gene: TRBJ2-3
V gene: TRBV11-2
clone size: .
CDR3 DNA: TGTGCCAGCAGCTTAGCGGGACAGGGAAGGTTTACAGATACGCAGTATTTT
CDR3 protein: CASSLAGQGRFTDTQYF

D gene: TRBD1
J gene: TRBJ2-7
V gene: TRBV5-6
clone size: .
CDR3 DNA: TGTGCCAGCAGCCTGGCGGGGACAGGGATGTACGAGCAGTACTTC
CDR3 protein: CASSLAGTGMYEQYF

D gene: TRBD2
J gene: TRBJ2-7
V gene: TRBV7-3
clone size: .
CDR3 DNA: TGTGCCAGCAGCTTAAGGGGGGGCTACGAGCAGTACTTC
CDR3 protein: CASSLRGGYEQYF

D gene: .
J gene: TRBJ2-6
V gene: TRBV2
clone size: .
CDR3 DNA: TGTGCCAGCAGGGATAACGGGCAGGGAACCAACGTCCTGACTTTC
CDR3 protein: CASRDNGQGTNVLTF

D gene: TRBD2
J gene: TRBJ2-5
V gene: TRBV30
clone size: .
CDR3 DNA: TGTGCCTGGCGCCTAGCGGGAGGGCCGTGGGAGCAGTACTTC
CDR3 protein: CAWRLAGGPWEQYF

D gene: .
J gene: TRBJ1-3
V gene: TRBV27
clone size: .
CDR3 DNA: TGTGCCAGCAGTTCCGCGACAGGATCTCGGGGAAACACCATATATTTT
CDR3 protein: CASSSATGSRGNTIYF

D gene: .
J gene: TRBJ2-5
V gene: TRBV18
clone size: once
CDR3 DNA: TGTGCCAGCTCACCGGGGCTCCAAGAGACCCAGTACTTC
CDR3 protein: CASSPGLQETQYF

D gene: .
J gene: TRBJ2-7
V gene: TRBV18
clone size: .
CDR3 DNA: TGTGCCAGCTCACCACCGGGGAGGGACACCTACGAGCAGTACTTC
CDR3 protein: CASSPPGRDTYEQYF

D gene: .
J gene: TRBJ1-1
V gene: TRBV7-9
clone size: .
CDR3 DNA: TGTGCCAGCAGGGGGGGGTACCAAGGGAACACTGAAGCTTTCTTT
CDR3 protein: CASRGGYQGNTEAFF

D gene: .
J gene: TRBJ2-3
V gene: TRBV10-3
clone size: .
CDR3 DNA: TGTGCCAGCGGCAGAGGGACCACAGATACGCAGTATTTT
CDR3 protein: CASGRGTTDTQYF

D gene: TRBD1
J gene: TRBJ2-6
V gene: TRBV11-3
clone size: .
CDR3 DNA: TGTGCCAGCAGCCCCGGACAGGGGGCGAGCGGGGCCAACGTCCTGACTTTC
CDR3 protein: CASSPGQGASGANVLTF

D gene: TRBD2
J gene: TRBJ2-3
V gene: TRBV18
clone size: .
CDR3 DNA: TGTGCCAGCTCACTTAAGCGGGGGGGCACAGATACGCAGTATTTT
CDR3 protein: CASSLKRGGTDTQYF

D gene: TRBD1
J gene: TRBJ1-1
V gene: TRBV10-3
clone size: .
CDR3 DNA: TGTGCCATCAGTGCACGGACAGGCATGAACACTGAAGCTTTCTTT
CDR3 protein: CAISARTGMNTEAFF

D gene: .
J gene: TRBJ2-6
V gene: TRBV6-5
clone size: .
CDR3 DNA: TGTGCCAGCTACCGTTCGGGAGGGGCCAACGTCCTGACTTTC
CDR3 protein: CASYRSGGANVLTF

D gene: .
J gene: TRBJ2-3
V gene: TRBV5-6
clone size: .
CDR3 DNA: TGTGCCAGCAGCTTTTGGGTGGTGGCAGGAGATACGCAGTATTTT
CDR3 protein: CASSFWVVAGDTQYF

D gene: TRBD2
J gene: TRBJ2-2
V gene: TRBV5-4
clone size: .
CDR3 DNA: TGTGCCAGCAGCCCACTAGCGGCGAACACCGGGGAGCTGTTTTTT
CDR3 protein: CASSPLAANTGELFF

D gene: .
J gene: TRBJ2-5
V gene: TRBV5-1
clone size: .
CDR3 DNA: TGCGCCAGCAGCCCTAACTGGACAGCTCGGGAGACCCAGTACTTC
CDR3 protein: CASSPNWTARETQYF

D gene: .
J gene: TRBJ1-5
V gene: TRBV15
clone size: .
CDR3 DNA: TGTGCCACCAGCAGAGATGGCATTAATAGCAATCAGCCCCAGCATTTT
CDR3 protein: CATSRDGINSNQPQHF

D gene: .
J gene: TRBJ1-1
V gene: TRBV29-1
clone size: .
CDR3 DNA: TGCAGCGTTGACGGTCAGGGGAACACTGAAGCTTTCTTT
CDR3 protein: CSVDGQGNTEAFF

D gene: .
J gene: TRBJ2-5
V gene: TRBV5-1
clone size: .
CDR3 DNA: TGCGCCAGCAGCTTGAGTCTAGCGCAAGAGACCCAGTACTTC
CDR3 protein: CASSLSLAQETQYF

D gene: .
J gene: TRBJ2-5
V gene: TRBV6-5
clone size: .
CDR3 DNA: TGTGCCAGCAGTAAACTCTTGAGGGGAGAGACCCAGTACTTC
CDR3 protein: CASSKLLRGETQYF

D gene: TRBD2
J gene: TRBJ2-1
V gene: TRBV9
clone size: once
CDR3 DNA: TGTGCCAGCAGCGTAGATGGAGCGGGGGTCTATGAGCAGTTCTTC
CDR3 protein: CASSVDGAGVYEQFF

D gene: .
J gene: TRBJ2-3
V gene: TRBV11-3
clone size: .
CDR3 DNA: TGTGCCAGCAGCTTCTCCTCCGGGGGAGGCACAGATACGCAGTATTTT
CDR3 protein: CASSFSSGGGTDTQYF

D gene: TRBD1
J gene: TRBJ1-1
V gene: TRBV7-3
clone size: .
CDR3 DNA: TGTGCCAGCAGCTCGGGACAGGGGGCGACTGAAGCTTTCTTT
CDR3 protein: CASSSGQGATEAFF

D gene: .
J gene: TRBJ1-2
V gene: TRBV2
clone size: .
CDR3 DNA: TGTGCCAGCAGTCTGGACTCGAGCTATGGCTACACCTTC
CDR3 protein: CASSLDSSYGYTF

D gene: TRBD1
J gene: TRBJ1-2
V gene: TRBV28
clone size: .
CDR3 DNA: TGTGCCAGCAGTATTATGGGACAGGGTATGAGGGGCTACACCTTC
CDR3 protein: CASSIMGQGMRGYTF

D gene: .
J gene: TRBJ1-2
V gene: TRBV7-2
clone size: .
CDR3 DNA: TGTGCCAGCAGCTTAGCAGTAGTGGGCTATGGCTACACCTTC
CDR3 protein: CASSLAVVGYGYTF

D gene: TRBD2
J gene: TRBJ2-1
V gene: TRBV9
clone size: .
CDR3 DNA: TGTGCCAGCAGCGTAGGGGCGGGAGGGAACTACAATGAGCAGTTCTTC
CDR3 protein: CASSVGAGGNYNEQFF